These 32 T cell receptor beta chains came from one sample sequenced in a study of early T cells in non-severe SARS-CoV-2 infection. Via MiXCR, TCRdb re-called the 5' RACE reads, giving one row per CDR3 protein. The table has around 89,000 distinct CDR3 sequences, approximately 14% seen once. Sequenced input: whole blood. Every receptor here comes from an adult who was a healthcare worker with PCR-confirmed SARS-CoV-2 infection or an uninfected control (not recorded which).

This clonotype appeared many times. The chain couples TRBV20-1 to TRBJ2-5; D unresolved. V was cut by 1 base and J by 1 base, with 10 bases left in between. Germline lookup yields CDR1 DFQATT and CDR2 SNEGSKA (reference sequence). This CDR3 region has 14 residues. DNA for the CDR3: TGCAGTGCTAGAGGTGGAAGGACCCAAGAGACCCAGTACTTC. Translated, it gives CSARGGRTQETQYF.

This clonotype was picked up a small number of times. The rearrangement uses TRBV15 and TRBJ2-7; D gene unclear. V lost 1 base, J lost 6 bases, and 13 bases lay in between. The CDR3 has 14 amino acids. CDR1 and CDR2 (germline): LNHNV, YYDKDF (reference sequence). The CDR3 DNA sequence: TGTGCCACCAGCAGAGTCACGGGTCCTGGCGAGCAGTACGTC. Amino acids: CATSRVTGPGEQYV.

CDR3 in DNA: TGTGCCAGCAGCTTCCCAGGACTAGATGGAGAGACCCAGTACTTC. It codes for CASSFPGLDGETQYF. The V gene is TRBV11-2, the J gene TRBJ2-5, with 7 bases matching TRBD2. V was clipped by 3 bases and J by 4 bases; unmatched bases: 8. The CDR3 sequence is 15 residues long. The germline V gene has CDR1 SGHAT and CDR2 FQNNGV.

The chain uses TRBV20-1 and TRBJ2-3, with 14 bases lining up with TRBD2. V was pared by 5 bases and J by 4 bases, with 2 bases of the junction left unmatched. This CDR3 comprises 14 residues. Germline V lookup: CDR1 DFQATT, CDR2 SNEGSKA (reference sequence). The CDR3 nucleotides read TGCAGTGCTGGGACTAGCGGGGGTTCAGATACGCAGTATTTT. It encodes CSAGTSGGSDTQYF.

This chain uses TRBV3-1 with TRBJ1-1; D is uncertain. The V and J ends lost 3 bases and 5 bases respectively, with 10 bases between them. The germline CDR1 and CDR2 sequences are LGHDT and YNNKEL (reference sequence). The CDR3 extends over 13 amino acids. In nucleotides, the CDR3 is TGTGCCAGCAGCCAGGTCGGGGTGACTGAAGCTTTCTTT. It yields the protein CASSQVGVTEAFF.

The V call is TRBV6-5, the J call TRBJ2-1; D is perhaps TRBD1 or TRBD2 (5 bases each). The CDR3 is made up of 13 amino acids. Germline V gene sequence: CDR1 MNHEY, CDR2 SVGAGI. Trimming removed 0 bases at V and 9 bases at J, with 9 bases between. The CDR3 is CASSYSRGGEQFF. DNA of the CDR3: TGTGCCAGCAGTTACTCGAGGGGCGGTGAGCAGTTCTTC.

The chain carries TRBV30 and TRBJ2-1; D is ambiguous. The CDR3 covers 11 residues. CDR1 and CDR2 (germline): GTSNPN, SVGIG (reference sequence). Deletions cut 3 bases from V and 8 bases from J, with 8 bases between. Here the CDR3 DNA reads TGTGCCTGGAGCCTTGGATATGAGCAGTTCTTC. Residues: CAWSLGYEQFF.

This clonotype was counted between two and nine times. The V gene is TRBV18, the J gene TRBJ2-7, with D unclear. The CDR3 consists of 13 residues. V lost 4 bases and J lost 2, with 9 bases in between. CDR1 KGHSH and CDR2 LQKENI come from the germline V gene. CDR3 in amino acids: CASSLPGAYEQYV. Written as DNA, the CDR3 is TGTGCCAGCTCACTCCCAGGCGCCTACGAGCAGTACGTC.

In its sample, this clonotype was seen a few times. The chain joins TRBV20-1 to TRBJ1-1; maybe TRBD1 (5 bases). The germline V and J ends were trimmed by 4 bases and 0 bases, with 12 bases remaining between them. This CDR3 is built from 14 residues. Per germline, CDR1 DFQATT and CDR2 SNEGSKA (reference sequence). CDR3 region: CSATLDSMNTEAFF. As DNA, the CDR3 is TGCAGTGCTACCCTAGACAGCATGAACACTGAAGCTTTCTTT.

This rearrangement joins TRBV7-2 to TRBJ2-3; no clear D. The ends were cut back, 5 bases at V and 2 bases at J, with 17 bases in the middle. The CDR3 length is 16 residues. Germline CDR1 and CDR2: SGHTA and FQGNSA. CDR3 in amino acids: CASSPGWLVPTDTQYF. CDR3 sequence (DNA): TGTGCCAGCAGCCCTGGGTGGCTAGTTCCCACAGATACGCAGTATTTT.

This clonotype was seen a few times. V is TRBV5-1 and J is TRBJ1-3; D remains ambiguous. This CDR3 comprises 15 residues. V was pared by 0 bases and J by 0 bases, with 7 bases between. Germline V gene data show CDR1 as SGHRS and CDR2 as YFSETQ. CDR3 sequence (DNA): TGCGCCAGCAGCTTGGAACCCTCCTCTGGAAACACCATATATTTT. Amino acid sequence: CASSLEPSSGNTIYF.

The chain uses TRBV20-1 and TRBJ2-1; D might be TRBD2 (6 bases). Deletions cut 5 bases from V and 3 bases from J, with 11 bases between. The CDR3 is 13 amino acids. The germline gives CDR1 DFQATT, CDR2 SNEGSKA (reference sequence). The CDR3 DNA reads TGCAGTGCTGCCGCTAGCGACTACAATGAGCAGTTCTTC. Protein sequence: CSAAASDYNEQFF.

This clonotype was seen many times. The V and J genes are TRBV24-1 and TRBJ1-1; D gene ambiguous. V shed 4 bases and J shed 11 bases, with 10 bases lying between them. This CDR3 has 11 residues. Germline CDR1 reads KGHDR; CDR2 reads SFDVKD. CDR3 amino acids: CATSDRIHAFF. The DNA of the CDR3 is TGTGCCACCAGTGACCGCATACATGCTTTCTTT.

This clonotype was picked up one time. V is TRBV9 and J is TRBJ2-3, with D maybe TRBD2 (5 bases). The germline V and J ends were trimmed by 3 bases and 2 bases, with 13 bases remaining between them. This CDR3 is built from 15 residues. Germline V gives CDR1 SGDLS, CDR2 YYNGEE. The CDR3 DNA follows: TGTGCCAGCAGCGCGTTAGCGTCTTTCACAGATACGCAGTATTTT. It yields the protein CASSALASFTDTQYF.

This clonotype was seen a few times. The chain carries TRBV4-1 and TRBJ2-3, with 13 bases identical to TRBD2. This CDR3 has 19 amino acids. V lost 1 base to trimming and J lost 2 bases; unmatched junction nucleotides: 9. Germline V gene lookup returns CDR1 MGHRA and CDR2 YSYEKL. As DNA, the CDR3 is TGCGCCAGCAGCCAAGGAGGACTAGCGGGGGACCCCTCCACAGATACGCAGTATTTT. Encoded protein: CASSQGGLAGDPSTDTQYF.

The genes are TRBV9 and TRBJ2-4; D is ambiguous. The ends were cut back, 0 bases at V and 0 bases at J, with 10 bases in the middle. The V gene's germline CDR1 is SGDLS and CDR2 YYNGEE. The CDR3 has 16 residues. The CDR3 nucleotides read TGTGCCAGCAGCGTAGGTTTTAGGTTAGCCAAAAACATTCAGTACTTC. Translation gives CASSVGFRLAKNIQYF.

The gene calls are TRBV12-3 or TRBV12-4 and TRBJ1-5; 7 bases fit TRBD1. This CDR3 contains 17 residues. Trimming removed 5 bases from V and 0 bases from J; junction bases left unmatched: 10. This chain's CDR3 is CASSRAPGTDSNQPQHF. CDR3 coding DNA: TGTGCCAGCAGTCGCGCCCCGGGGACAGATAGCAATCAGCCCCAGCATTTT.

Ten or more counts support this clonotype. The CDR3 coding sequence is TGTGCCAGTAGATTACAGGGGAGCAATCAGCCCCAGCATTTT. Translated, it gives CASRLQGSNQPQHF. The chain is built from TRBV19 and TRBJ1-5, with TRBD1 matching 7 bases. The germline V gene has CDR1 LNHDA and CDR2 SQIVND (reference sequence). CDR3 length equals 14 residues. Unmatched junction bases numbered 3, after V lost 6 bases and J lost 1 base.

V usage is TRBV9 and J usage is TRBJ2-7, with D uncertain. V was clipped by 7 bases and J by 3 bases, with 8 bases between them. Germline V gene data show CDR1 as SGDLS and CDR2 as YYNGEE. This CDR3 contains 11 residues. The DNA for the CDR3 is TGTGCCAGCCTGGCCTTCTACGAGCAGTACGTC. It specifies CASLAFYEQYV.

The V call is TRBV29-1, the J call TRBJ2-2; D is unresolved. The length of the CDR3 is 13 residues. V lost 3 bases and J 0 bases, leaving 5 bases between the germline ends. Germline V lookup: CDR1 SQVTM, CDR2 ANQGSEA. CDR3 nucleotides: TGCAGCGTTGACAGTGCGAACACCGGGGAGCTGTTTTTT. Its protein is CSVDSANTGELFF.

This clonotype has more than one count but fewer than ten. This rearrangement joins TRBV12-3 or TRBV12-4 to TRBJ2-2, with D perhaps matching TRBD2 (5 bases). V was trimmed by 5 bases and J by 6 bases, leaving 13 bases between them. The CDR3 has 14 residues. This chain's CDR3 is CASSSLLRAGELFF. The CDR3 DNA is TGTGCCAGCAGTAGCTTGCTGAGGGCCGGGGAGCTGTTTTTT.

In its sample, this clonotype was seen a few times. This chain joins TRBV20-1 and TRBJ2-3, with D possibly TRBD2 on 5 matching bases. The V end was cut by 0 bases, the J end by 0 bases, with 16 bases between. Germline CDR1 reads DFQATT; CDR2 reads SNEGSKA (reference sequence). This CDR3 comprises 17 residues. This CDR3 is CSARERKDWASTDTQYF. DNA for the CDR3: TGCAGTGCTAGAGAAAGGAAGGACTGGGCTAGCACAGATACGCAGTATTTT.

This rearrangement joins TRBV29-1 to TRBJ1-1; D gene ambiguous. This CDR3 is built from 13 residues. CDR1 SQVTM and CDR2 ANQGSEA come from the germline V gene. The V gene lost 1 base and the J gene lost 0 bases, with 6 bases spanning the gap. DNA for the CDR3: TGCAGCGTTGAAGGTCGGATGAACACTGAAGCTTTCTTT. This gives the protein CSVEGRMNTEAFF.

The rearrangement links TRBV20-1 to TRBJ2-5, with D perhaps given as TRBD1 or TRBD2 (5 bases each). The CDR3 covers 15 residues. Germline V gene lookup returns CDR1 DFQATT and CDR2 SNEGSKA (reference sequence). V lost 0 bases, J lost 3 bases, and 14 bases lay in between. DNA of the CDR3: TGCAGTGCTAGAGATCGTCAGCTGGGGGAAGAGACCCAGTACTTC. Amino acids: CSARDRQLGEETQYF.

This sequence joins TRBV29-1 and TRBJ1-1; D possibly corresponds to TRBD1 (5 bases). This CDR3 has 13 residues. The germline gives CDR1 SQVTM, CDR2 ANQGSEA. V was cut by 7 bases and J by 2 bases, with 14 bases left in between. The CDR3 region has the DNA TGCAGCGCCCAAGTAAGGGGAAACACTGAAGCTTTCTTT. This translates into CSAQVRGNTEAFF. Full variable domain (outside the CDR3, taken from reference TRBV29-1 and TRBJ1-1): SAVISQKPSRDICQRGTSLTIQCQVDSQVTMMFWYRQQPGQSLTLIATANQGSEATYESGFVIDKFPISRPNLTFSTLTVSNMSPEDSSIYLCSAQVRGNTEAFFGQGTRLTVV.

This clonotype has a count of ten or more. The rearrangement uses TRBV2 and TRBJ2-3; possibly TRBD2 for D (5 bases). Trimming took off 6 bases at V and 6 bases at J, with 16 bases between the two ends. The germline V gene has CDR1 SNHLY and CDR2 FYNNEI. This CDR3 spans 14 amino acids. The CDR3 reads CASSEPLRADTQYF. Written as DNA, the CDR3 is TGTGCCAGCAGCGAACCCCTGCGGGCGGATACGCAGTATTTT.

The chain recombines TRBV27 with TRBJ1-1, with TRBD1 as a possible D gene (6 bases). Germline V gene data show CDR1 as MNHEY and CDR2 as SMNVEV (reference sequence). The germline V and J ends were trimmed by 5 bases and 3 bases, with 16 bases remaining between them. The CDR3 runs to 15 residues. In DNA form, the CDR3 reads TGTGCCAGCAGTCCCAGGGGAGAGTGGGACACTGAAGCTTTCTTT. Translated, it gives CASSPRGEWDTEAFF.

CDR3 amino acids: CSARQGDEKLFF. CDR3 nucleotide sequence: TGCAGTGCTAGACAGGGGGATGAAAAACTGTTTTTT. The chain carries TRBV20-1 and TRBJ1-4; TRBD1 agrees at 7 bases. The CDR3 is made up of 12 amino acids. Unmatched junction bases numbered 0, after V lost 2 bases and J lost 6 bases. The V gene's germline CDR1 is DFQATT and CDR2 SNEGSKA (reference sequence).

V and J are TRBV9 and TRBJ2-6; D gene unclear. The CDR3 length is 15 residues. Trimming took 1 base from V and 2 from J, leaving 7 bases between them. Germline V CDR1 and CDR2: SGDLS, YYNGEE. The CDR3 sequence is CASSVFGAGANVLTF. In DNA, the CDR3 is TGTGCCAGCAGCGTATTTGGGGCTGGGGCCAACGTCCTGACTTTC.

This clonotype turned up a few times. CDR3 bases: TGTGCCAGCATCGGGGGCGGGACCGAGGAGAACACTGAAGCTTTCTTT. Translated: CASIGGGTEENTEAFF. This chain links TRBV7-8 with TRBJ1-1, with D perhaps TRBD1 (6 bases). CDR1 SGHVS and CDR2 FQNEAQ come from the germline V gene. V was cut by 7 bases and J by 1 base, with 19 bases left in between. This CDR3 is built from 16 residues.

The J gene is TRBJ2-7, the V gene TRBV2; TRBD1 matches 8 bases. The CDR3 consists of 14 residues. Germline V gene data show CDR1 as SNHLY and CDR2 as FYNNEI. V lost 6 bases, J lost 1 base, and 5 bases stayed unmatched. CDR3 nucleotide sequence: TGTGCCAGCAGCCTACAGGGGGGATCCTACGAGCAGTACGTC. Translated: CASSLQGGSYEQYV.

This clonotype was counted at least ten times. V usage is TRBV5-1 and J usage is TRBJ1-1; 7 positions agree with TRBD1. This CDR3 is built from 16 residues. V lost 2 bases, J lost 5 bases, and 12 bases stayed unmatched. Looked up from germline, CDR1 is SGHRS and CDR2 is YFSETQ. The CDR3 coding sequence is TGCGCCAGCAGCTTCCCCGATACAGGGGCTCAGACTGAAGCTTTCTTT. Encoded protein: CASSFPDTGAQTEAFF.